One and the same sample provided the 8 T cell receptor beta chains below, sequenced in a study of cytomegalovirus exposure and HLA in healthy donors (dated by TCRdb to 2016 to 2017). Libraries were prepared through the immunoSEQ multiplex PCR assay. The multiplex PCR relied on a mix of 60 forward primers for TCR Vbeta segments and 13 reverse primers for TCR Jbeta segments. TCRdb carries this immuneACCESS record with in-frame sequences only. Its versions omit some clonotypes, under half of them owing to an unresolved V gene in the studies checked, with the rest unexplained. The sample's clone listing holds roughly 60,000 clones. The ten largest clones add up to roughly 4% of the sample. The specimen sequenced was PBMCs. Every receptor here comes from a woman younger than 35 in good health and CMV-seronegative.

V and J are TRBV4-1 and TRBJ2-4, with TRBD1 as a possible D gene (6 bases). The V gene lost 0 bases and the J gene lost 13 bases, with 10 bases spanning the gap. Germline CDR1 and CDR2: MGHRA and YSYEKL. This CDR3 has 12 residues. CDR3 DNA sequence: TGCGCCAGCAGCCAAGATGGGGGCAGCCAGTACTTC. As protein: CASSQDGGSQYF.

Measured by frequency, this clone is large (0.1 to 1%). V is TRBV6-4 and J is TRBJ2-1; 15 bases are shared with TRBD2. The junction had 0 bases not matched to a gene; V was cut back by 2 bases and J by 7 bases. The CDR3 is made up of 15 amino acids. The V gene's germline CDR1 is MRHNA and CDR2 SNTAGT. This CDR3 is CASSDGTSGGNEQFF. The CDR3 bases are TGTGCCAGCAGTGACGGGACTAGCGGGGGGAATGAGCAGTTCTTC.

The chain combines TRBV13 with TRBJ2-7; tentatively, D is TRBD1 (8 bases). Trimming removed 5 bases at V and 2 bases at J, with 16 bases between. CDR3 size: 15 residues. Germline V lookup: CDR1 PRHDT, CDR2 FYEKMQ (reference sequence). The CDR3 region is CASSLDREGTYEQYF. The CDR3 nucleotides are TGTGCCAGCAGCCTGGACAGGGAGGGGACCTACGAGCAGTACTTC.

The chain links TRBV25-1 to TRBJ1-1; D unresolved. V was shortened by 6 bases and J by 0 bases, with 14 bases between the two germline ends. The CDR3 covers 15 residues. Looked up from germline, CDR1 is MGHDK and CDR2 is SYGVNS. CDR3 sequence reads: CASSPAGGMNTEAFF. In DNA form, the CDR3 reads TGTGCCAGCAGCCCCGCCGGAGGGATGAACACTGAAGCTTTCTTT.

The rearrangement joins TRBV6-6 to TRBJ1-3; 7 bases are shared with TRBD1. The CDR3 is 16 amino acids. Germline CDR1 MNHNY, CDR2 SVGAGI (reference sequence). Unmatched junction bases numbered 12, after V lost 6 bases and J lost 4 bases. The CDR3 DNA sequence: TGTGCCAGCAGGGGGGGCAGGGGGATACGAGGAAACACCATATATTTT. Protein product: CASRGGRGIRGNTIYF.

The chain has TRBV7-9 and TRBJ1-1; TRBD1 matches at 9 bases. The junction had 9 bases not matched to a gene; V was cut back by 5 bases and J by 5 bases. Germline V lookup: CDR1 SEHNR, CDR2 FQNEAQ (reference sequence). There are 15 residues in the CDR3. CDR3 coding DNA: TGTGCCAGCAGCCCCTCGGGACAGGGCAGAACTGAAGCTTTCTTT. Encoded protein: CASSPSGQGRTEAFF.

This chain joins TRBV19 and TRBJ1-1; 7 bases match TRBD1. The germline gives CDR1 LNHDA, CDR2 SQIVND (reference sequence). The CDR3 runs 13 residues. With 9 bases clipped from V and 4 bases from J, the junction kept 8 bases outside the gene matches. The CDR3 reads CASLDRTSTEAFF. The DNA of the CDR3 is TGTGCCAGCCTGGACAGGACCTCCACTGAAGCTTTCTTT.

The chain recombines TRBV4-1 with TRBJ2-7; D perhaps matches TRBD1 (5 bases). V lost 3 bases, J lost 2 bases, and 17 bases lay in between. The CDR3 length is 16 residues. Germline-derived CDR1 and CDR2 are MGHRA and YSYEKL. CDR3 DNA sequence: TGCGCCAGCAGCCAGGACCCAGGGCTTAGTGCCTACGAGCAGTACTTC. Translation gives CASSQDPGLSAYEQYF.